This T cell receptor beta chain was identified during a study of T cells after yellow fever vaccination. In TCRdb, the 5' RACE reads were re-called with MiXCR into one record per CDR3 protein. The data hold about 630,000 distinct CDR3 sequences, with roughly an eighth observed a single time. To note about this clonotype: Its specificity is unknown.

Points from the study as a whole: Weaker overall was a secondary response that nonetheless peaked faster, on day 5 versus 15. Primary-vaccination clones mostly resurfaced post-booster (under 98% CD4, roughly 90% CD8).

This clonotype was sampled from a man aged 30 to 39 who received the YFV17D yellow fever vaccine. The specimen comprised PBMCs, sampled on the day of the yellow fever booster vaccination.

CDR3 nucleotide sequence: TGTGCCAGTATGGGACAGGGGTACGATACGCAGTATTTT. Amino acid sequence: CASMGQGYDTQYF. The V call is TRBV19, the J call TRBJ2-3; 10 bases align to TRBD1. Unmatched junction bases numbered 4, after V lost 7 bases and J lost 6 bases. The CDR3 has 13 amino acids. Germline CDR1 is LNHDA and CDR2 is SQIVND (reference sequence).